The following is a T cell receptor beta chain sequence with its context. The record originates from a study of CD8 T cells in Susac syndrome. An amount of RNA that ranged from roughly 0.5 to 1 ug was reverse transcribed with random hexamers. TCRdb ran MiXCR on the immunoSEQ multiplex PCR reads and lists one entry per CDR3 protein. The sample records around 170,000 distinct CDR3 sequences, 85% to 95% being singletons. The CDR3 length is 13 residues. The ends were cut back, 4 bases at V and 0 bases at J, with 6 bases in the middle. TCR beta sequencing covered blood CD8+ and CD4+ T cells. This rearrangement joins TRBV12-3 or TRBV12-4 to TRBJ1-1; no firm D call. The sequenced material came from CD4+ T cells from PBMCs. This receptor was taken from a human donor with Susac syndrome. The CDR3 bases are TGTGCCAGCAGTTCCCAGATGAACACTGAAGCTTTCTTT. Its translation: CASSSQMNTEAFF.